This T cell receptor (beta chain) was identified in a study of T-cell reconstitution after alpha-beta-depleted transplantation in children. Remarks on this clonotype: Its antigen is currently unknown.

The study's findings and limits: After transplant, high TCRbeta diversity at day 60 in some patients arose from surviving recipient T cells and thymic progenitors. Two months or so post-transplant, alpha-beta T cells reportedly derived from several hundred expanded graft clones.

Unique molecular identifiers tagged the TCRbeta library. TCRdb reprocessed the PCR reads with MiXCR, giving one entry per CDR3 protein. The sample has about 590,000 distinct CDR3 sequences; over 10% are singletons. Material: PBMCs, mostly from graft donor cells, obtained 360 days after TCRalphabeta/CD19-depleted stem cell transplant. This sequence originates from a male patient younger than 18 who had a stem cell transplant for acute myeloid leukemia, so the T cells may come from the graft donor.

CDR3 loop: CASTRGQGSTEAFF. CDR3 sequence (DNA): TGTGCCAGCACTCGGGGACAGGGAAGCACTGAAGCTTTCTTT. The gene calls are TRBV7-9 and TRBJ1-1; TRBD1 matches 9 bases. Germline-derived CDR1 and CDR2 are SEHNR and FQNEAQ (reference sequence). The CDR3 length is 14 residues. V shed 7 bases and J 4 bases; nucleotides not matched to a gene: 7.